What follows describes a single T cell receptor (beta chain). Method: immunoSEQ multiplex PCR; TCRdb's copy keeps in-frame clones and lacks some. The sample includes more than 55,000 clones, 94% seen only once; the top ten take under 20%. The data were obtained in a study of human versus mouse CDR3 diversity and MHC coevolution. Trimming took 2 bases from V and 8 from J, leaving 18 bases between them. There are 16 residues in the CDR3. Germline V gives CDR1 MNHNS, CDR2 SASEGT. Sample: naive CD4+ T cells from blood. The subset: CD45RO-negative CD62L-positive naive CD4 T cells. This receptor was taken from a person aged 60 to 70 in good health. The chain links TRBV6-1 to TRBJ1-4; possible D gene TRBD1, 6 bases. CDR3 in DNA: TGTGCCAGCAGTGAAAGTATCATGGGGGCAGGGGAAAAACTGTTTTTT. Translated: CASSESIMGAGEKLFF.